This TCR beta chain comes out of a study of identical twins. As regards this clonotype: The antigen remains unidentified.

This CDR3 spans 15 amino acids. Between the trimmed V and J ends, which lost 3 bases and 1 base, there was a span of 12 bases. Germline V gene lookup returns CDR1 SGHAT and CDR2 FQNNGV. The study's findings and limits: In cord blood, abundant beta clonotypes had fewer insertions; memory showed no trend. Excess sharing between twins was weaker in beta out-of-frame sequences.

TCRdb fed the 5' RACE reads into MiXCR, producing one record per CDR3 protein. The sample yields about 530,000 distinct CDR3 sequences, approximately 20% seen once. These data were likewise used in another study, on yellow fever vaccine responses in identical twins.

The TCR originated in a young woman in good health. The chain combines TRBV11-2 with TRBJ1-1, with D maybe TRBD1 (6 bases). The sequenced sample was CD4+ T cells sorted from blood. CDR3: CASSLRTVGNTEAFF. The CDR3 DNA reads as TGTGCCAGCAGCTTGAGGACAGTAGGGAACACTGAAGCTTTCTTT.